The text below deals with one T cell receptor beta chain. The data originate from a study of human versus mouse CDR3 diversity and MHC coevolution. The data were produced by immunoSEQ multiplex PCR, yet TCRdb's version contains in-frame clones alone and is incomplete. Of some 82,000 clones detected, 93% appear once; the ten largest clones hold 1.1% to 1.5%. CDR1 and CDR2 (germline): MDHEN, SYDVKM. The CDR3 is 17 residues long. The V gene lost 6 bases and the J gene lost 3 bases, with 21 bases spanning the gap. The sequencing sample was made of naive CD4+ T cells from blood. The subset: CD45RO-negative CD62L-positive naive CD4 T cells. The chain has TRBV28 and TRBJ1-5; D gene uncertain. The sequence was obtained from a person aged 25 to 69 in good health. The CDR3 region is CASSPEPWPWFNQPQHF. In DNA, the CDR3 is TGTGCCAGCAGCCCAGAACCTTGGCCCTGGTTCAATCAGCCCCAGCATTTT.